Described below is a single TCR beta chain sequence and its context. The use of a sample-barcoded 5' primer and a J-beta primer mix characterized a second PCR of about 7 to 12 cycles. TCRdb processed the 5' RACE reads anew with MiXCR; each CDR3 protein has one entry. The sample comprises almost 1 million distinct CDR3 sequences, 45% to 60% of which are singletons, and about a fifth rests with the top ten. There are 15 residues in the CDR3. Trimming removed 0 bases from V and 1 base from J, with 12 bases in between. Germline-derived CDR1 and CDR2 are DFQATT and SNEGSKA (reference sequence). This sample was taken from a study of blood T cells in healthy people across ages.

The sequenced material came from blood. V usage is TRBV20-1 and J usage is TRBJ2-5; possibly TRBD1 for D (5 bases). This clonotype originated in an older woman in good health. CDR3 in amino acids: CSARDGAAVQETQYF. The CDR3 DNA follows: TGCAGTGCTAGAGATGGGGCAGCTGTCCAAGAGACCCAGTACTTC.